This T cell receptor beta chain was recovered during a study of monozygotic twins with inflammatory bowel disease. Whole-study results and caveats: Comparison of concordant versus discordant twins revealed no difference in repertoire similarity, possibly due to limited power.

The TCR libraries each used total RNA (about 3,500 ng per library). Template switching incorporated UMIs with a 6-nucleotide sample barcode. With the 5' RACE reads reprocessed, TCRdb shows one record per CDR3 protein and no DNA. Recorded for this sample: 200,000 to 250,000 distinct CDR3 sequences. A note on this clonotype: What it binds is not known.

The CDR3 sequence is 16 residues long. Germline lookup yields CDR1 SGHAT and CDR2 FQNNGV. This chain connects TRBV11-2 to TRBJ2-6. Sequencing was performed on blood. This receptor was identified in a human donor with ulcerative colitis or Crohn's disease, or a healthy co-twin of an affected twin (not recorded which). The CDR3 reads CASSLDQGAGANVLTF. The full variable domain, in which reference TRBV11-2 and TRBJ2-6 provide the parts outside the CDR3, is EAGVAQSPRYKIIEKRQSVAFWCNPISGHATLYWYQQILGQGPKLLIQFQNNGVVDDSQLPKDRFSAERLKGVDSTLKIQPAKLEDSAVYLCASSLDQGAGANVLTFGAGSRLTVL.